This passage covers 4 T cell receptor beta chains from one sample sequenced in a study of T cell responses to AZD1222 COVID-19 vaccine. Clones were sequenced by immunoSEQ multiplex PCR, and TCRdb holds only the in-frame ones, with some missing. Of some 100,000 clones listed, around nine tenths are singletons. Sample: peripheral blood, taken on day 0 of AZD1222 vaccination. These receptors came from an adult in good health.

J is TRBJ1-1 and V is TRBV7-9, with a possible D match to TRBD1 (6 bases). Germline V gene data show CDR1 as SEHNR and CDR2 as FQNEAQ (reference sequence). V lost 4 bases, J lost 11 bases, and 20 bases lay in between. CDR3 length: 14 amino acids. The CDR3 region has the DNA TGTGCCAGCAGCTCTCAGACAGCCAACAGGGTGGCTTTCTTT. Its translation is CASSSQTANRVAFF.

The chain combines TRBV21-1 with TRBJ2-7; the table assigns TRBD2, which was not confirmed against the DNA. TRBV21-1 is recorded as a pseudogene. CDR3 length: 14 amino acids. The CDR3 sequence is CASSLPAGYYEQYF. The CDR3 DNA reads as TGTGCCAGCAGCTTACCCGCGGGATACTACGAGCAGTACTTC.

The chain carries TRBV7-8 and TRBJ2-2; D tentatively fits TRBD1 or TRBD2 (5 bases each). Germline values: CDR1 SGHVS, CDR2 FQNEAQ. Trimming stripped 1 base from V and 1 base from J, with 10 bases between. The CDR3 runs to 16 residues. The CDR3 DNA reads as TGTGCCAGCAGCTTAGTTGGGACCCTGAACACCGGGGAGCTGTTTTTT. It yields the protein CASSLVGTLNTGELFF. The full variable domain, rest sourced from reference TRBV7-8 and TRBJ2-2, is GAGVSQSPRYKVAKRGQDVALRCDPISGHVSLFWYQQALGQGPEFLTYFQNEAQLDKSGLPSDRFFAERPEGSVSTLKIQRTQQEDSAVYLCASSLVGTLNTGELFFGEGSRLTVL.

The genes are TRBV5-1 and TRBJ1-1, with D tentatively TRBD1 (5 bases). This CDR3 is 14 amino acids long. Trimming removed 6 bases at V and 1 base at J, with 13 bases between. From germline, CDR1 is SGHRS and CDR2 YFSETQ. The CDR3 protein is CASTRGTENTEAFF. As DNA, the CDR3 is TGCGCCAGCACCCGGGGGACGGAGAACACTGAAGCTTTCTTT.